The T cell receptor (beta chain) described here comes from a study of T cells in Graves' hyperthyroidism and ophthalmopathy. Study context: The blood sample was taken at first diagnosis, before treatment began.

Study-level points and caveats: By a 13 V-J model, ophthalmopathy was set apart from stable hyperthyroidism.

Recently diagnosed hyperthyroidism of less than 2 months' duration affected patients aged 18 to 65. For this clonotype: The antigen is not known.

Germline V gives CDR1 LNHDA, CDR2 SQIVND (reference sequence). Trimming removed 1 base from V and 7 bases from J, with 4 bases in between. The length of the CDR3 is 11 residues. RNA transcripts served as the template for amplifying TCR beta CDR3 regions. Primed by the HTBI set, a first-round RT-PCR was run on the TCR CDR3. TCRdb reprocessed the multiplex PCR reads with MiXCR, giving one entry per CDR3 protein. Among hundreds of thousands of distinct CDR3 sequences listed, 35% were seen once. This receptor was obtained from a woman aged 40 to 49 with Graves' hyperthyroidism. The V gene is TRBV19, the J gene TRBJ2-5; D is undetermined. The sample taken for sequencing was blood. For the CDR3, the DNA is TGTGCCAGTAGTATAGGGGGGACCCAGTACTTC. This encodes CASSIGGTQYF. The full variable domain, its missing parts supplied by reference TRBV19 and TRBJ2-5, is DGGITQSPKYLFRKEGQNVTLSCEQNLNHDAMYWYRQDPGQGLRLIYYSQIVNDFQKGDIAEGYSVSREKKESFPLTVTSAQKNPTAFYLCASSIGGTQYFGPGTRLLVL.